This TCR beta chain was retrieved from a study of graft-versus-host responses after intestinal transplantation. Germline V gene lookup returns CDR1 SGHVS and CDR2 FQNEAQ. V lost 5 bases and J 4 bases, leaving 19 bases between the germline ends. This CDR3 has 16 amino acids. Comment on this clone: The antigen is undetermined.

TCRdb's copy holds only in-frame clones and misses some; the assay was immunoSEQ multiplex PCR. The sample includes 50,000 to 75,000 clones, around 93% of them seen just once. The chain couples TRBV7-8 to TRBJ2-3; a weak D match, TRBD1 (6 bases). This clonotype was sampled from a human donor who was the organ donor for an intestinal transplant. This specimen consisted of unstimulated CD4+ T cells sorted from spleen or lymph node cells, obtained before transplant. The CDR3 DNA follows: TGTGCCAGCAGCCAAAGGGACACCCCCCGTCCAGATACGCAGTATTTT. Residues: CASSQRDTPRPDTQYF.